Following are 17 T cell receptor beta chains from one sample sequenced in a study of brain T cells in children with intractable seizures. Sequencing was limited to surgery cases with top T cell transcript signatures in brain tissue. Profiled with immunoSEQ multiplex PCR; TCRdb holds only in-frame clones, not every one. The data contain just over 5,000 clones, roughly 94% of them singletons. The sequenced sample was resected brain tissue, obtained at surgery. These receptors were collected from a boy under two years old with focal cortical dysplasia and intractable seizures.

The V gene is TRBV29-1, the J gene TRBJ2-7; D possibly matches TRBD1 or TRBD2 (7 bases each). V lost 7 bases to trimming and J lost 0 bases, with 16 bases between them. CDR1 and CDR2 (germline): SQVTM, ANQGSEA. This CDR3 is built from 14 residues. The CDR3 here is CSAGGDGLSYEQYF. CDR3 in DNA: TGCAGCGCAGGGGGGGACGGTCTCTCCTACGAGCAGTACTTC.

The chain combines TRBV12-3 or TRBV12-4 with TRBJ2-7; D may be TRBD2 (7 bases). This CDR3 region has 13 residues. The V and J ends lost 6 bases and 4 bases respectively, with 13 bases between them. Here the CDR3 DNA reads TGTGCCAGCAGCCCCAGGGGAGGGTACGAGCAGTACTTC. Its translation: CASSPRGGYEQYF.

V gene TRBV27 combines with J gene TRBJ1-5; D is perhaps TRBD1 (6 bases). V shed 5 bases and J shed 4 bases, with 15 bases lying between them. The CDR3 totals 15 residues. The V gene's germline CDR1 is MNHEY and CDR2 SMNVEV (reference sequence). DNA of the CDR3: TGTGCCAGCAGTCCTGTTGACGGACAGAATCAGCCCCAGCATTTT. This gives the protein CASSPVDGQNQPQHF.

This chain joins TRBV27 and TRBJ2-7; D remains ambiguous. Trimming shortened V by 8 bases and J by 3 bases, and 17 bases separated the two germline ends. Germline CDR1 is MNHEY and CDR2 is SMNVEV (reference sequence). This CDR3 is 14 amino acids long. The CDR3 DNA is TGTGCCAGCCGCTTTTCCGGTGGAAACTACGAGCAGTACTTC. This translates into CASRFSGGNYEQYF.

The chain carries TRBV4-1 and TRBJ1-1, with 7 bases lining up with TRBD1. The germline V gene encodes CDR1 MGHRA and CDR2 YSYEKL. V dropped 0 bases and J dropped 4; count of bases not matched to a gene: 5. CDR3 length equals 15 residues. CDR3 sequence (DNA): TGCGCCAGCAGCCAAGATTGGACAGGACCCACTGAAGCTTTCTTT. Its protein product is CASSQDWTGPTEAFF.

The V call is TRBV5-1, the J call TRBJ1-1; 7 nucleotides line up with TRBD1. The CDR3 loop spans 15 amino acids. The germline gives CDR1 SGHRS, CDR2 YFSETQ. V shed 5 bases, J shed 3 bases, and the junction held 10 bases outside the gene matches. CDR3 sequence reads: CASRPTTGLDTEAFF. CDR3 DNA sequence: TGCGCCAGCAGACCCACGACAGGGTTGGACACTGAAGCTTTCTTT.

The chain recombines TRBV5-1 with TRBJ1-2; D possibly corresponds to TRBD1 (6 bases). Germline values: CDR1 SGHRS, CDR2 YFSETQ. The CDR3 has 13 residues. V was clipped by 2 bases and J by 8 bases, with 13 bases between them. CDR3: CASSLITGWGYTF. The CDR3 DNA is TGCGCCAGCAGCTTAATAACAGGGTGGGGCTACACCTTC.

The chain uses TRBV28 and TRBJ2-3; TRBD2 agrees at 7 bases. Per germline, CDR1 MDHEN and CDR2 SYDVKM. The length of the CDR3 is 16 residues. V shed 4 bases, J shed 0 bases, and the junction held 7 bases outside the gene matches. DNA for the CDR3: TGTGCCAGCAGTTCCCCTAGCGGAGCGAGCACAGATACGCAGTATTTT. It codes for CASSSPSGASTDTQYF.

The chain joins TRBV27 to TRBJ2-3; TRBD2 agrees at 14 bases. This CDR3 has 20 residues. Germline V gene lookup returns CDR1 MNHEY and CDR2 SMNVEV (reference sequence). The junction had 14 bases not matched to a gene; V was cut back by 4 bases and J by 2 bases. DNA of the CDR3: TGTGCCAGCAGTTCCGACCCCTCGGGACTAGCGGGGGAGACCACAGATACGCAGTATTTT. Encoded protein: CASSSDPSGLAGETTDTQYF.

This rearrangement joins TRBV7-9 to TRBJ1-4; D remains unclear. The germline gives CDR1 SEHNR, CDR2 FQNEAQ (reference sequence). With 2 bases removed from V and 8 bases from J, the gap between germline ends came to 9 bases. The CDR3 has 13 residues. The CDR3 DNA follows: TGTGCCAGCAGCTTACTACATGTGGAAAAACTGTTTTTT. It specifies CASSLLHVEKLFF.

The V call is TRBV7-3, the J call TRBJ2-5; 8 positions agree with TRBD2. The CDR3 consists of 16 residues. Germline-derived CDR1 and CDR2 are SGHTA and FQGTGA. The ends lost 2 bases at V and 2 bases at J; junction bases unmatched: 7. The CDR3 coding sequence is TGTGCCAGCAGCTTAGGACTAGCCGTATCACAAGAGACCCAGTACTTC. Protein: CASSLGLAVSQETQYF.

The chain couples TRBV19 to TRBJ2-3; D gene unclear. The V end lost 6 bases, the J end lost 4 bases, and 14 bases lay between the germline ends. CDR3 length: 14 amino acids. Germline values: CDR1 LNHDA, CDR2 SQIVND (reference sequence). The DNA of the CDR3 is TGTGCCAGTAGGGCCAGTTTTTTATCAGATACGCAGTATTTT. It encodes CASRASFLSDTQYF.

This clone was observed once. This chain links TRBV4-1 with TRBJ1-2; D ambiguous. Germline lookup yields CDR1 MGHRA and CDR2 YSYEKL. This CDR3 has 14 residues. V was pared by 1 base and J by 2 bases, with 8 bases between. This CDR3 is CASSQVPANYGYTF. CDR3 bases: TGCGCCAGCAGCCAAGTCCCAGCCAACTATGGCTACACCTTC.

The V and J genes are TRBV24-1 and TRBJ2-1; possibly TRBD1 for D (5 bases). The CDR3 extends over 15 amino acids. With 2 bases removed from V and 9 bases from J, the gap between germline ends came to 16 bases. Germline values: CDR1 KGHDR, CDR2 SFDVKD. CDR3 nucleotides: TGTGCCACCAGTGATTATCCTCCAGGGTCCGGTGAGCAGTTCTTC. This sequence encodes CATSDYPPGSGEQFF.

The rearrangement joins TRBV4-2 to TRBJ2-7; no definite D call. Germline V gene lookup returns CDR1 LGHNA and CDR2 YNFKEQ. The ends were cut back, 1 base at V and 2 bases at J, with 15 bases in the middle. This CDR3 contains 16 residues. The CDR3 region has the DNA TGTGCCAGCAGCCAAGGAGGCTACATCGCTACCTACGAGCAGTACTTC. Amino acids: CASSQGGYIATYEQYF.

This chain uses TRBV7-9 with TRBJ1-4; D is undetermined. The CDR3 is 12 residues long. Looked up from germline, CDR1 is SEHNR and CDR2 is FQNEAQ (reference sequence). V was shortened by 2 bases and J by 8 bases, with 6 bases between the two germline ends. The CDR3 region is CASSLPFEKLFF. The CDR3 DNA reads TGTGCCAGCAGCTTACCGTTCGAAAAACTGTTTTTT.

The J gene is TRBJ2-3, the V gene TRBV28; D remains unclear. The V gene's germline CDR1 is MDHEN and CDR2 SYDVKM. V lost 5 bases to trimming and J lost 0 bases, with 18 bases between them. CDR3 length: 17 residues. CDR3 nucleotides: TGTGCCAGCAGTACCTTACAAGCCGAATATAGCACAGATACGCAGTATTTT. It translates to CASSTLQAEYSTDTQYF.